This passage covers 26 T cell receptor beta chains from one sample sequenced in a study of cytomegalovirus exposure and HLA in healthy donors (TCRdb year 2017). Libraries were prepared through the immunoSEQ multiplex PCR assay. For the multiplex PCR, a mixture combining 60 forward primers for TCR Vbeta segments and 13 reverse primers for TCR Jbeta segments was used. Sourced from immuneACCESS, this table was stored by TCRdb with only in-frame sequences that have V and J called. A share of the clones is absent; for the studies checked, an unresolved V gene accounts for under half, and the remainder has no known explanation. This sample lists about 130,000 clones; roughly 75% were detected once. The ten largest clonotypes hold under 13% of the sample. Sequenced material: PBMCs. The origin of the receptors is a young man in good health and CMV-seropositive.

The chain uses TRBV4-2 and TRBJ1-2, with 9 bases lining up with TRBD1. CDR1 LGHNA and CDR2 YNFKEQ come from the germline V gene. The junction had 5 bases not matched to a gene; V was cut back by 0 bases and J by 0 bases. The CDR3 contains 17 residues. Written as DNA, the CDR3 is TGTGCCAGCAGCCAAGATATTGGGACAGGGTCTAACTATGGCTACACCTTC. Translation gives CASSQDIGTGSNYGYTF.

The chain joins TRBV4-3 to TRBJ2-1; maybe TRBD1 (6 bases). The V gene's germline CDR1 is LGHNA and CDR2 YSLEER. V lost 1 base and J 3 bases, leaving 10 bases between the germline ends. The CDR3 is made up of 15 amino acids. CDR3 DNA: TGCGCCAGCAGCCAAGGACAGGCACTCTACAATGAGCAGTTCTTC. Translated: CASSQGQALYNEQFF.

For the CDR3, the DNA is TGTGCCAGCAGTCAACGGATAGCGGACTACGAGCAGTACTTC. Protein product: CASSQRIADYEQYF. The chain has TRBV6-5 and TRBJ2-7, with D possibly matching TRBD2 (6 bases). Germline values: CDR1 MNHEY, CDR2 SVGAGI. CDR3 length equals 14 residues. The ends were cut back, 5 bases at V and 3 bases at J, with 14 bases in the middle.

In DNA, the CDR3 is TGTGCCAGCAGTTTTCAATCTATTAGCAATCAGCCCCAGCATTTT. Residues: CASSFQSISNQPQHF. The chain employs TRBV28 and TRBJ1-5; D not certain. The CDR3 is 15 amino acids. Trimming left V 3 bases short and J 0 bases short, with 9 bases between. Germline CDR1 is MDHEN and CDR2 is SYDVKM.

The sample holds one count of this clone. The chain employs TRBV10-3 and TRBJ1-5; 11 bases line up with TRBD1. Germline-derived CDR1 and CDR2 are ENHRY and SYGVKD. CDR3 length: 17 residues. J lost 1 base, V lost 5 bases, and 7 bases had no gene match. This CDR3 reads CAISPGQGGFSNQPQHF. The CDR3 DNA reads TGTGCCATCAGTCCGGGACAGGGGGGGTTCAGCAATCAGCCCCAGCATTTT.

The V and J genes are TRBV7-9 and TRBJ1-1, with D unclear. Germline V CDR1 and CDR2: SEHNR, FQNEAQ (reference sequence). This CDR3 is built from 12 residues. Trimming removed 3 bases at V and 5 bases at J, with 7 bases between. The CDR3 coding sequence is TGTGCCAGCAGCTTTGGTCGGACTGAAGCTTTCTTT. Residues: CASSFGRTEAFF. Full variable domain (rest looked up from reference TRBV7-9 and TRBJ1-1): DTGVSQNPRHKITKRGQNVTFRCDPISEHNRLYWYRQTLGQGPEFLTYFQNEAQLEKSRLLSDRFSAERPKGSFSTLEIQRTEQGDSAMYLCASSFGRTEAFFGQGTRLTVV.

This clone was counted a few times. The chain joins TRBV27 to TRBJ2-1; 11 bases match TRBD2. J was trimmed by 5 bases and V by 5 bases; bases with no gene match: 8. The CDR3 is made up of 16 amino acids. CDR1 is MNHEY and CDR2 is SMNVEV in the germline V gene (reference sequence). The CDR3 loop reads CASSLPGTSGDNEQFF. The CDR3 DNA sequence: TGTGCCAGCAGTCTCCCGGGGACTAGCGGAGACAATGAGCAGTTCTTC.

The chain employs TRBV5-1 and TRBJ1-2; maybe TRBD1 (6 bases). Trimming pared 4 bases from V and 4 bases from J, leaving 14 bases between. This CDR3 contains 14 residues. The germline V gene encodes CDR1 SGHRS and CDR2 YFSETQ. CDR3 nucleotides: TGCGCCAGCAGCCCGGGACAAGTAATCTATGGCTACACCTTC. The encoded protein is CASSPGQVIYGYTF.

As for this clone: At one of its ends the junction is not consistent with the germline gene, which may arise from a read error. This chain uses TRBV6-1 with TRBJ2-7, with D unclear. Germline V CDR1 and CDR2: MNHNS, SASEGT. This CDR3 spans 12 amino acids. CDR3 residues: CAITKSSHEQYF. CDR3 nucleotides: TGTGCCATCACCAAGAGCTCCCACGAGCAGTACTTC.

The chain uses TRBV29-1 and TRBJ2-3; tentative D call: TRBD2 (6 bases). Germline V gives CDR1 SQVTM, CDR2 ANQGSEA. The CDR3 spans 17 residues. V was trimmed by 4 bases and J by 4 bases, leaving 24 bases between them. As DNA, the CDR3 is TGCAGCGTTGTTCCGACCGGGGGTATCTTTAGAGCAGATACGCAGTATTTT. It encodes CSVVPTGGIFRADTQYF.

The J gene is TRBJ2-7, the V gene TRBV13, with 14 bases that match TRBD2. CDR1 and CDR2 (germline): PRHDT, FYEKMQ (reference sequence). This CDR3 has 16 amino acids. J lost 2 bases, V lost 4 bases, and 4 bases had no gene match. The CDR3 reads CASSSLTSGRAYEQYF. CDR3 sequence (DNA): TGTGCCAGCAGCTCCCTGACTAGCGGGAGGGCCTACGAGCAGTACTTC.

This clone has only one observation. The same CDR3 arises from other DNA sequences in this sample as well. The CDR3 protein is CASSVGGGNYGYTF. In nucleotides, the CDR3 is TGTGCCAGCAGCGTAGGTGGGGGGAACTATGGCTACACCTTC. The rearrangement links TRBV9 to TRBJ1-2; maybe TRBD1 (5 bases). This CDR3 spans 14 amino acids. Looked up from germline, CDR1 is SGDLS and CDR2 is YYNGEE. Trimming pared 0 bases from V and 2 bases from J, leaving 8 bases between.

The CDR3 DNA reads as TGTGCCAGCAGCTTAGCTGCGGAGACCCAGTACTTC. Translating gives CASSLAAETQYF. The V gene is TRBV7-8, the J gene TRBJ2-5; D not certain. This CDR3 contains 12 residues. V lost 0 bases and J 5 bases, leaving 4 bases between the germline ends. The germline V gene encodes CDR1 SGHVS and CDR2 FQNEAQ.

V is TRBV2 and J is TRBJ2-7; the match to TRBD1 covers 11 bases. Germline lookup yields CDR1 SNHLY and CDR2 FYNNEI. The CDR3 loop spans 14 amino acids. With 5 bases clipped from V and 4 bases from J, the junction kept 4 bases outside the gene matches. CDR3 coding DNA: TGTGCCAGCAGTTGGGGACAGGGGGTTTACGAGCAGTACTTC. Residues: CASSWGQGVYEQYF.

Only a few counts were recorded for this clone. The chain has TRBV7-8 and TRBJ2-1; TRBD2 agrees at 10 bases. In germline, CDR1 is SGHVS, CDR2 FQNEAQ. The CDR3 runs to 17 residues. The V gene end was trimmed by 1 base and the J gene end by 14 bases; junction bases not matched to a gene: 17. The CDR3 spells CASSLEERGGYTMSKFF. CDR3 bases: TGTGCCAGCAGCTTAGAGGAGCGGGGGGGATATACAATGAGTAAGTTCTTC.

J is TRBJ2-7 and V is TRBV30, with 10 bases lining up with TRBD1. Trimming cost V 2 bases and J 6 bases; bases outside gene matches: 7. CDR1 and CDR2 from the germline V gene are GTSNPN and SVGIG (reference sequence). This CDR3 is built from 14 residues. The CDR3 DNA reads TGTGCCTGGAGTTTGGGACAGGGGAACAGCGAGCAGTACTTC. Translating gives CAWSLGQGNSEQYF. The complete variable domain, with remaining parts taken from reference TRBV30 and TRBJ2-7, reads SQTIHQWPATLVQPVGSPLSLECTVEGTSNPNLYWYRQAAGRGLQLLFYSVGIGQISSEVPQNLSASRPQDRQFILSSKKLLLSDSGFYLCAWSLGQGNSEQYFGPGTRLTVT.

The chain joins TRBV18 to TRBJ2-5, with a tentative D call TRBD2 (5 bases). Germline V CDR1 and CDR2: KGHSH, LQKENI. Trimming shortened V by 3 bases and J by 4 bases, and 9 bases separated the two germline ends. The length of the CDR3 is 13 residues. CDR3 residues: CASSPGSAETQYF. CDR3 coding DNA: TGTGCCAGCTCACCGGGGAGCGCAGAGACCCAGTACTTC.

The chain carries TRBV5-5 and TRBJ2-7; 7 bases map to TRBD1. Germline values: CDR1 SGHKS, CDR2 YYEKEE (reference sequence). This CDR3 contains 18 residues. J gave up 0 bases and V 0 bases, and 12 bases lay outside the gene matches. The CDR3 protein is CASSLDGAGGLSSYEQYF. The CDR3 nucleotides read TGTGCCAGCAGCTTGGATGGGGCAGGGGGTCTGAGCTCCTACGAGCAGTACTTC.

This chain joins TRBV2 and TRBJ2-1; TRBD2 matches 9 bases. The trim removed 0 bases at V and 4 bases at J, leaving 10 bases unmatched. The CDR3 contains 18 residues. Germline V gene lookup returns CDR1 SNHLY and CDR2 FYNNEI. The CDR3 here is CASSEALQTSGKYNEQFF. The CDR3 DNA is TGTGCCAGCAGTGAAGCGCTTCAGACTAGCGGAAAGTACAATGAGCAGTTCTTC.

The chain uses TRBV5-1 and TRBJ2-3; TRBD1 matches at 11 bases. This CDR3 spans 15 amino acids. In germline, CDR1 is SGHRS, CDR2 YFSETQ. The V gene end was trimmed by 7 bases and the J gene end by 3 bases; junction bases not matched to a gene: 7. Here the CDR3 reads CASFLGTGGTDTQYF. DNA of the CDR3: TGCGCCAGCTTTCTCGGGACAGGGGGTACAGATACGCAGTATTTT.

The chain carries TRBV4-3 and TRBJ1-2, with D hard to call. Trimming removed 4 bases from V and 1 base from J, with 16 bases in between. The CDR3 is 16 amino acids. CDR1 and CDR2 from the germline V gene are LGHNA and YSLEER. The CDR3 region is CASSRDFQRLNYGYTF. The CDR3 nucleotides read TGCGCCAGCAGCCGAGACTTTCAGCGACTTAACTATGGCTACACCTTC.

The chain employs TRBV10-3 and TRBJ2-5; weak D call: TRBD1 (6 bases). V was shortened by 3 bases and J by 5 bases, with 13 bases between the two germline ends. The CDR3 contains 14 residues. The germline V gene encodes CDR1 ENHRY and CDR2 SYGVKD. CDR3 bases: TGTGCCATCAGTGAAGGATCTACAGGGGAGACCCAGTACTTC. Residues: CAISEGSTGETQYF.

The CDR3 reads CASSLTGDYTGELFF. The CDR3, as DNA: TGTGCCAGCAGCCTGACAGGGGACTACACCGGGGAGCTGTTTTTT. The chain is built from TRBV7-2 and TRBJ2-2; 8 nucleotides line up with TRBD1. Trimming cost V 5 bases and J 3 bases; bases outside gene matches: 5. Germline V gives CDR1 SGHTA, CDR2 FQGNSA. The CDR3 loop spans 15 amino acids.

The chain is built from TRBV5-6 and TRBJ1-1; the match to TRBD1 covers 8 bases. The V gene end was trimmed by 4 bases and the J gene end by 0 bases; junction bases not matched to a gene: 5. The length of the CDR3 is 15 residues. CDR1 and CDR2 (germline): SGHDT, YYEEEE. The CDR3 is CASSQGAGMNTEAFF. For the CDR3, the DNA is TGTGCCAGCAGCCAGGGGGCGGGAATGAACACTGAAGCTTTCTTT. Complete variable domain (other parts from reference TRBV5-6 and TRBJ1-1): DAGVTQSPTHLIKTRGQQVTLRCSPKSGHDTVSWYQQALGQGPQFIFQYYEEEERQRGNFPDRFSGHQFPNYSSELNVNALLLGDSALYLCASSQGAGMNTEAFFGQGTRLTVV.

This sequence joins TRBV7-3 and TRBJ2-1; TRBD2 agrees at 10 bases. The CDR3 covers 14 residues. V shed 2 bases, J shed 7 bases, and the junction held 2 bases outside the gene matches. From germline, CDR1 is SGHTA and CDR2 FQGTGA. CDR3 nucleotide sequence: TGTGCCAGCAGCTTAGGACTAGCGGTAAATGAGCAGTTCTTC. Protein sequence: CASSLGLAVNEQFF.

V gene TRBV28 combines with J gene TRBJ2-2; 8 nucleotides match TRBD1. Germline V CDR1 and CDR2: MDHEN, SYDVKM. V lost 0 bases to trimming and J lost 4 bases; unmatched junction nucleotides: 4. The CDR3 extends over 16 amino acids. The CDR3 reads CASSLWSRGRTGELFF. The DNA for the CDR3 is TGTGCCAGCAGTTTATGGTCCAGGGGGCGCACCGGGGAGCTGTTTTTT.